The 11 T cell receptor beta chains reported below all come from one sample, sequenced in a study of blood T cell repertoires in COVID-19. The table came from immunoSEQ multiplex PCR; TCRdb's copy has only in-frame clones and leaves some out. The profile covers more than 250,000 clones, with around nine tenths appearing a single time and under 6.5% taken by the ten largest. Sequenced: PBMCs or T cells enriched from blood (not recorded which). These receptors were collected from a woman in her 30s who had recovered from COVID-19.

The V and J genes are TRBV10-3 and TRBJ2-7, with TRBD1 matching 7 bases. CDR3 length: 17 residues. The ends lost 5 bases at V and 0 bases at J; junction bases unmatched: 13. Germline CDR1 reads ENHRY; CDR2 reads SYGVKD. CDR3 nucleotide sequence: TGTGCCATCAGTCCTCTCGCCACAGGGGTGGGCTCCTACGAGCAGTACTTC. Translated, it gives CAISPLATGVGSYEQYF.

This clone came up many times. V gene TRBV6-2 or TRBV6-3 combines with J gene TRBJ1-2; TRBD1 matches at 9 bases. This CDR3 comprises 18 residues. From germline, CDR1 is MNHEY and CDR2 SVGEGT. With 0 bases clipped from V and 4 bases from J, the junction kept 12 bases outside the gene matches. In DNA form, the CDR3 reads TGTGCCAGCAGTTACTCGGCGGACAACAGGGGGCAAGGCTATGGCTACACCTTC. This gives the protein CASSYSADNRGQGYGYTF.

This clone was detected only a few times. The rearrangement uses TRBV7-8 and TRBJ2-7; 10 positions match TRBD1. The CDR3 length is 17 residues. Unmatched junction bases numbered 10, after V lost 3 bases and J lost 2 bases. Per the germline V gene, CDR1 is SGHVS and CDR2 is FQNEAQ. DNA of the CDR3: TGTGCCAGCAGCTTGGGGGGAGGGACAGGGGTCCCCTACGAGCAGTACTTC. It is translated as CASSLGGGTGVPYEQYF.

This clone appeared once. The V call is TRBV4-3, the J call TRBJ2-3, with a tentative D call TRBD1 (6 bases). This CDR3 has 16 amino acids. The V end lost 4 bases, the J end lost 2 bases, and 16 bases lay between the germline ends. Germline V gives CDR1 LGHNA, CDR2 YSLEER. CDR3: CASSPLAGDITDTQYF. The CDR3 nucleotides are TGCGCCAGCAGCCCGTTGGCAGGGGATATCACAGATACGCAGTATTTT.

This chain connects TRBV3-1 (or the pseudogene TRBV3-2) to TRBJ2-7; 7 bases agree with TRBD1. The CDR3 length is 14 residues. The V gene end was trimmed by 4 bases and the J gene end by 6 bases; junction bases not matched to a gene: 9. Per germline, CDR1 LGHDT and CDR2 YNNKEL (reference sequence). The CDR3 protein is CASSPTDRRGEQYF. The CDR3 nucleotides read TGTGCCAGCAGCCCTACGGACAGGAGAGGCGAGCAGTACTTC.

This chain links TRBV18 with TRBJ2-7, with 9 positions matching TRBD1. Trimming cost V 5 bases and J 2 bases; bases outside gene matches: 7. Germline V lookup: CDR1 KGHSH, CDR2 LQKENI. This CDR3 contains 15 residues. DNA for the CDR3: TGTGCCAGCTCAACGGACAGGGGCAGACCCTACGAGCAGTACTTC. Its protein is CASSTDRGRPYEQYF.

The chain links TRBV29-1 to TRBJ1-1; the D gene is possibly TRBD1 (5 bases). Between the trimmed V and J ends, which lost 7 bases and 4 bases, there was a span of 19 bases. The CDR3 sequence is 14 residues long. CDR1 is SQVTM and CDR2 is ANQGSEA in the germline V gene. The chain's CDR3 is CSAQGRDGATEAFF. DNA for the CDR3: TGCAGCGCCCAAGGGCGGGATGGGGCCACTGAAGCTTTCTTT.

This clone was observed a single time. This rearrangement joins TRBV7-9 to TRBJ2-7, with TRBD2 as a possible D gene (6 bases). Trimming pared 4 bases from V and 6 bases from J, leaving 19 bases between. The CDR3 is 15 residues long. Germline V gives CDR1 SEHNR, CDR2 FQNEAQ (reference sequence). CDR3 loop: CASSSPIGTPGEQYF. The DNA of the CDR3 is TGTGCCAGCAGCTCGCCGATCGGGACTCCCGGCGAGCAGTACTTC. The variable domain in full, completed from reference TRBV7-9 and TRBJ2-7, reads DTGVSQNPRHKITKRGQNVTFRCDPISEHNRLYWYRQTLGQGPEFLTYFQNEAQLEKSRLLSDRFSAERPKGSFSTLEIQRTEQGDSAMYLCASSSPIGTPGEQYFGPGTRLTVT.

This sequence joins TRBV28 and TRBJ1-1; 8 bases fit TRBD1. With 2 bases clipped from V and 5 bases from J, the junction kept 7 bases outside the gene matches. Germline V CDR1 and CDR2: MDHEN, SYDVKM. The CDR3 sequence is 15 residues long. CDR3 DNA sequence: TGTGCCAGCAGTTTACGACAGGGGATAAGAACTGAAGCTTTCTTT. Translation gives CASSLRQGIRTEAFF.

The chain combines TRBV7-9 with TRBJ1-5; TRBD1 aligns across 9 bases. Germline V gene lookup returns CDR1 SEHNR and CDR2 FQNEAQ (reference sequence). CDR3 length: 15 amino acids. After removal of 5 bases from V and 7 bases from J, the junction contained 9 bases not matched to a gene. CDR3 bases: TGTGCCAGCAGCAGACAGGGGGGGCATAGCCAGCCCCAGCATTTT. It yields the protein CASSRQGGHSQPQHF.

The rearrangement uses TRBV27 and TRBJ1-1, with a tentative D call TRBD1 (5 bases). This CDR3 contains 13 residues. In germline, CDR1 is MNHEY, CDR2 SMNVEV (reference sequence). Trimming stripped 7 bases from V and 1 base from J, with 10 bases between. CDR3 region: CASIGAGNTEAFF. The DNA for the CDR3 is TGTGCCAGCATTGGGGCTGGGAACACTGAAGCTTTCTTT.